This T cell receptor (beta chain) originates from a study of early T cells in non-severe SARS-CoV-2 infection. Notes on the study in general: The study's VDJdb matching favored anti-spike CD8 responses and missed private and CD4 specificities.

A remark on this clonotype: What it binds is not known. Relative to the germline gene, one junction end is altered; a read error may explain this.

CDR1 and CDR2 from the germline V gene are LGHDT and YNNKEL (reference sequence). The CDR3 length is 14 residues. Unique molecular identifier tags were affixed to discrete cDNA molecules. TCRdb called the 5' RACE reads again in MiXCR, with one record for every CDR3 protein. The table lists more than 55,000 distinct CDR3 sequences, approximately 13% of them singletons. This receptor was taken from an adult who was a healthcare worker with PCR-confirmed SARS-CoV-2 infection or an uninfected control (not recorded which). The specimen sequenced was whole blood. V is TRBV3-1 and J is TRBJ2-5, with TRBD2 identical over 9 bases. The CDR3 DNA reads TGTGGCAGCAGCCTTAGCGGGAGAGGAGAGACCCAGTACTTC. Its translation is CGSSLSGRGETQYF.